This T cell receptor beta chain was profiled in a study of blood T cell repertoires in COVID-19. At the level of the study: Both acute and convalescent COVID-19 samples were obtained from the United States, Italy and Spain.

With 0 bases removed from V and 1 base from J, the gap between germline ends came to 4 bases. The CDR3 is 13 amino acids. Germline V gene data show CDR1 as SGHRS and CDR2 as YFSETQ. Sequenced by immunoSEQ multiplex PCR; TCRdb stores in-frame clones only, minus some. Counted here are about 320,000 clones, roughly 87% occurring once; the ten biggest clones make up 8.5% to 10%. The clonotype comes from a woman aged 18-35 years who had recovered from COVID-19. This sequence joins TRBV5-1 and TRBJ1-2; D is uncertain. The sample comprised PBMCs or T cells enriched from blood (not recorded which). DNA for the CDR3: TGCGCCAGCAGCTTGGCGGTTAACTATGGCTACACCTTC. Encoded protein: CASSLAVNYGYTF. Full variable domain (remainder filled in from reference TRBV5-1 and TRBJ1-2): KAGVTQTPRYLIKTRGQQVTLSCSPISGHRSVSWYQQTPGQGLQFLFEYFSETQRNKGNFPGRFSGRQFSNSRSEMNVSTLELGDSALYLCASSLAVNYGYTFGSGTRLTVV.